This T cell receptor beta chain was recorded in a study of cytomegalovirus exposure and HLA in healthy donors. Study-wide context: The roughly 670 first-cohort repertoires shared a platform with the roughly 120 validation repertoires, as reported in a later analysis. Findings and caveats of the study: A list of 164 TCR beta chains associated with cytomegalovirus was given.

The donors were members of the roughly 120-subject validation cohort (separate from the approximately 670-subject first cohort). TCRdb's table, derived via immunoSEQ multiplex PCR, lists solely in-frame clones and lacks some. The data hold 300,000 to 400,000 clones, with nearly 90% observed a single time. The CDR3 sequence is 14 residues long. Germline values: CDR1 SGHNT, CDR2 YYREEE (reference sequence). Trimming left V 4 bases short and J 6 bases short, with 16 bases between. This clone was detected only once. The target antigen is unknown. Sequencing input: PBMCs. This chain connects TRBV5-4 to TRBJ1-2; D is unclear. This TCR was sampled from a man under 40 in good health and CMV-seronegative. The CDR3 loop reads CASSPQKDGDGYTF. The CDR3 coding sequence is TGTGCCAGCAGCCCGCAAAAGGACGGGGATGGCTACACCTTC.